This paragraph reports one TCR beta chain. Its specificity is not known. This sample was taken from a study of vaccination effects on CD4 cells after COVID-19. Regarding the study as a whole: Among infection- and vaccine-induced clones, marked clonal contraction occurred late after vaccination.

Some clones are missing from TCRdb's copy, which holds only in-frame ones; the method was immunoSEQ multiplex PCR. The sample includes roughly 35,000 clones, around 74% of them seen just once. This CDR3 is 15 amino acids long. CDR1 is LGHNA, CDR2 YSLEER, per germline. Trimming removed 1 base from V and 0 bases from J, with 6 bases in between. Subsequent to less than eleven days of culture, CD4+ T cells were isolated. Between March and December 2020, the person had a SARS-CoV-2 infection that PCR confirmed. As their vaccination, participants received two doses of either BNT162b2 or mRNA-1273. This sample comprised CD4+ T cells from PBMCs cultured without peptide, obtained after COVID-19 vaccination. The TCR comes from a human donor who had a prior SARS-CoV-2 infection. The chain carries TRBV4-3 and TRBJ2-2; no clear D. The CDR3 region has the DNA TGCGCCAGCAGCCAAGTTTTATCGAACACCGGGGAGCTGTTTTTT. Translated, it gives CASSQVLSNTGELFF.